The 3 T cell receptor beta chains below all came from one sample that was sequenced in a study of beta chain features in type 1 diabetes. The entirety of the isolated RNA underwent reverse transcription, so expressed TCRB transcripts were sequenced. The data were produced by immunoSEQ multiplex PCR, yet TCRdb's version contains in-frame clones alone and is incomplete. Of over 150,000 clones listed, under 9.5% are singletons. The specimen sequenced was central memory CD4+ T cells from blood. Source of these receptors: a young man in good health.

This clone came up many times. The chain couples TRBV5-1 to TRBJ2-2; TRBD2 is a possible D gene (6 bases). CDR1 SGHRS and CDR2 YFSETQ come from the germline V gene. Trimming left V 4 bases short and J 8 bases short, with 21 bases between. The CDR3 has 16 residues. Here the CDR3 reads CASSPALLGGVGELFF. The CDR3, as DNA: TGCGCCAGCAGCCCGGCCCTATTGGGGGGTGTTGGGGAGCTGTTTTTT.

V gene TRBV30 combines with J gene TRBJ2-7, with 9 bases matching TRBD1. The CDR3 is 16 residues long. From germline, CDR1 is GTSNPN and CDR2 SVGIG (reference sequence). Trimming took 5 bases from V and 0 from J; bases not matched to a gene: 11. The CDR3 loop is CAWGGQGPKSSYEQYF. In DNA, the CDR3 is TGTGCCTGGGGGGGACAGGGCCCAAAGAGCTCCTACGAGCAGTACTTC.

The rearrangement uses TRBV27 and TRBJ2-7, with D possibly TRBD1 on 6 matching bases. The V and J ends lost 5 bases and 3 bases respectively, with 11 bases between them. This CDR3 is 13 amino acids long. Germline V CDR1 and CDR2: MNHEY, SMNVEV (reference sequence). DNA of the CDR3: TGTGCCAGCAGTAGACAGGACAGCTACGAGCAGTACTTC. Translation gives CASSRQDSYEQYF.